Presented here are 28 T cell receptor beta chains from one specimen sequenced in a study of blood T cell repertoires in COVID-19 (dated by TCRdb to about 2020). Library generation was performed with the immunoSEQ multiplex PCR assay. Drawn from immuneACCESS, this table holds only the in-frame rearrangements with V and J called that TCRdb kept. Clones are partly lost; checked studies trace under half to an unresolved V gene and leave the rest unexplained. Across this sample there are about 120,000 clones, with about 89% seen only once. The ten largest make up about a fifth of the sample. Sample: peripheral blood. The receptor source for this set is a human donor with acute or convalescent COVID-19. The donor label of this sample is uncertain.

V gene TRBV9 combines with J gene TRBJ1-6; D call uncertain. The V gene lost 2 bases and the J gene lost 9 bases, with 12 bases spanning the gap. Germline values: CDR1 SGDLS, CDR2 YYNGEE. This CDR3 has 14 amino acids. CDR3 bases: TGTGCCAGCAGCGTTGGCCACGGCGGTTCACCCCTCCACTTT. Translated: CASSVGHGGSPLHF.

The rearrangement joins TRBV7-6 to TRBJ1-2; D ambiguous. The CDR3 has 16 residues. Deletions cut 0 bases from V and 1 base from J, with 12 bases between. The germline V gene has CDR1 SGHVS and CDR2 FNYEAQ. As DNA, the CDR3 is TGTGCCAGCAGCTTAGCCGCAAACGGGAATAACTATGGCTACACCTTC. This codes for CASSLAANGNNYGYTF. Based on the CDR3 plus reference TRBV7-6 and TRBJ1-2, the full variable domain is GAGVSQSPRYKVTKRGQDVALRCDPISGHVSLYWYRQALGQGPEFLTYFNYEAQQDKSGLPNDRFSAERPEGSISTLTIQRTEQRDSAMYRCASSLAANGNNYGYTFGSGTRLTVV.

This chain uses TRBV7-3 with TRBJ2-1; 9 nucleotides line up with TRBD2. CDR1 and CDR2 (germline): SGHTA, FQGTGA. J lost 9 bases, V lost 2 bases, and 5 bases had no gene match. The length of the CDR3 is 14 residues. This CDR3 reads CASSLGLAGSEQFF. In DNA, the CDR3 is TGTGCCAGCAGCTTAGGCCTAGCGGGGAGTGAGCAGTTCTTC.

This clone appeared a few times. This chain uses TRBV6-5 with TRBJ1-5; maybe TRBD1 (6 bases). Germline loops: CDR1 MNHEY, CDR2 SVGAGI. Trimming removed 6 bases at V and 7 bases at J, with 13 bases between. The CDR3 consists of 13 residues. Here the CDR3 reads CASRPDRYQPQHF. As DNA, the CDR3 is TGTGCCAGCAGACCCGACAGGTACCAGCCCCAGCATTTT.

In the case of this clone: An end of the junction does not agree with germline; a read error may underlie this. The same CDR3 arises from other DNA sequences in this sample as well. The V gene is TRBV4-2, the J gene TRBJ2-5, with TRBD2 identical over 11 bases. Per the germline V gene, CDR1 is LGHNA and CDR2 is YNFKEQ. The CDR3 spans 16 residues. CDR3 nucleotide sequence: TGTGCCAGTAGCCAAGCTAGCGGGGGGATCCAAGAGACCCAGTACTTC. Translated: CASSQASGGIQETQYF.

Only one count was recorded for this clone. This chain uses TRBV29-1 with TRBJ1-2; 7 bases line up with TRBD1. The germline gives CDR1 SQVTM, CDR2 ANQGSEA. CDR3 length: 12 residues. Germline trimming cut 6 bases from V and 4 bases from J; bases unmatched to any gene: 5. The DNA of the CDR3 is TGCAGCGTGGGGGACAGTGGCTATGGCTACACCTTC. Translating it yields CSVGDSGYGYTF. Looking up the rest from reference TRBV29-1 and TRBJ1-2 gives the full variable domain: SAVISQKPSRDICQRGTSLTIQCQVDSQVTMMFWYRQQPGQSLTLIATANQGSEATYESGFVIDKFPISRPNLTFSTLTVSNMSPEDSSIYLCSVGDSGYGYTFGSGTRLTVV.

The chain uses TRBV7-2 and TRBJ1-5; 8 bases fit TRBD1. V gave up 5 bases and J gave up 12 bases; unmatched junction bases: 15. CDR1 and CDR2 from the germline V gene are SGHTA and FQGNSA. The CDR3 extends over 15 amino acids. The CDR3 nucleotides read TGTGCCAGCAGCCGCGGCTTACAGGGGGGGAATCTCCAGCATTTT. This gives the protein CASSRGLQGGNLQHF.

In this sample, this clone turned up once. The chain couples TRBV19 to TRBJ2-7; D might be TRBD2 (6 bases). Germline V CDR1 and CDR2: LNHDA, SQIVND (reference sequence). The germline V and J ends were trimmed by 4 bases and 5 bases, with 15 bases remaining between them. CDR3 length: 14 amino acids. CDR3 nucleotides: TGTGCCAGTAGTAGGGGAGTGCTAGCGAACGAGCAGTACTTC. This translates into CASSRGVLANEQYF.

Points on this clone: Other DNA sequences within the sample encode an identical CDR3. The gene calls are TRBV9 and TRBJ1-1; 8 nucleotides line up with TRBD1. The CDR3 contains 14 residues. Germline-derived CDR1 and CDR2 are SGDLS and YYNGEE. V lost 1 base to trimming and J lost 1 base; unmatched junction nucleotides: 0. CDR3 bases: TGTGCCAGCAGCGTACAGGGGGCGAACACTGAAGCTTTCTTT. Its protein is CASSVQGANTEAFF.

V is TRBV4-2 and J is TRBJ1-4; perhaps TRBD1 as D (6 bases). V lost 4 bases and J lost 4, with 16 bases in between. The germline V gene encodes CDR1 LGHNA and CDR2 YNFKEQ. This CDR3 is built from 16 residues. The CDR3 loop is CASSLDRSVGNEKLFF. Written as DNA, the CDR3 is TGTGCCAGCAGCCTCGACAGGTCTGTGGGTAATGAAAAACTGTTTTTT.

The chain uses TRBV7-9 and TRBJ1-1; D remains ambiguous. The CDR3 extends over 14 amino acids. Trimming took off 5 bases at V and 2 bases at J, with 12 bases between the two ends. Germline V gene lookup returns CDR1 SEHNR and CDR2 FQNEAQ (reference sequence). The CDR3 nucleotides are TGTGCCAGCAGCCCCCACCGGAGTAACACTGAAGCTTTCTTT. Its protein product is CASSPHRSNTEAFF.

The gene calls are TRBV2 and TRBJ1-2; D not certain. V lost 5 bases to trimming and J lost 8 bases, with 9 bases between them. The germline gives CDR1 SNHLY, CDR2 FYNNEI. There are 11 residues in the CDR3. Here the CDR3 reads CASSTNGGYTF. The CDR3 DNA follows: TGTGCCAGCAGTACTAATGGAGGCTACACCTTC.

This chain joins TRBV7-2 and TRBJ2-3, with 12 bases that match TRBD2. With 1 base clipped from V and 2 bases from J, the junction kept 1 base outside the gene matches. This CDR3 contains 16 residues. Per germline, CDR1 SGHTA and CDR2 FQGNSA. The CDR3 sequence is CASSLGLAGVTDTQYF. CDR3 DNA sequence: TGTGCCAGCAGCTTAGGACTAGCGGGGGTCACAGATACGCAGTATTTT.

This sequence joins TRBV6-2 or TRBV6-3 and TRBJ1-2; D unresolved. The CDR3 totals 13 residues. Trimming took 2 bases from V and 4 from J, leaving 8 bases between them. The germline V gene encodes CDR1 MNHEY and CDR2 SVGEGT. CDR3 loop: CASSYGGPYGYTF. Here the CDR3 DNA reads TGTGCCAGCAGTTACGGCGGCCCCTATGGCTACACCTTC.

The chain combines TRBV18 with TRBJ2-5, with a tentative D call TRBD1 (6 bases). V lost 3 bases, J lost 1 base, and 12 bases lay in between. Germline V CDR1 and CDR2: KGHSH, LQKENI. The CDR3 covers 15 residues. DNA of the CDR3: TGTGCCAGCTCACCTCGACAGGTAACCCAAGAGACCCAGTACTTC. It translates to CASSPRQVTQETQYF.

The gene calls are TRBV6-1 and TRBJ2-1; the D is unclear. CDR3 size: 13 residues. V was trimmed by 2 bases and J by 3 bases, leaving 5 bases between them. The germline gives CDR1 MNHNS, CDR2 SASEGT. CDR3 region: CASSETSYNEQFF. The DNA for the CDR3 is TGTGCCAGCAGTGAAACCAGCTACAATGAGCAGTTCTTC.

The V call is TRBV5-3, the J call TRBJ1-3; 8 bases align to TRBD1. TRBV5-3 falls under the ORF class, with uncertain function. This CDR3 region has 16 residues. Trimming removed 4 bases from V and 1 base from J; junction bases left unmatched: 7. DNA of the CDR3: TGTGCCAGAAGCGACAGGGGTAACTTGTCTGGAAACACCATATATTTT. Translating it yields CARSDRGNLSGNTIYF.

The chain uses TRBV28 and TRBJ2-7, with 7 bases identical to TRBD1. V lost 4 bases and J lost 2; bases outside the gene matches: 8. The CDR3 spans 15 residues. Germline-derived CDR1 and CDR2 are MDHEN and SYDVKM. In DNA form, the CDR3 reads TGTGCCAGCAGTTGCCCGGGACAGACCGCCTACGAGCAGTACTTC. Amino acid sequence: CASSCPGQTAYEQYF.

With respect to this clone: Within the sample, other DNA sequences also encode this same CDR3. This chain links TRBV19 with TRBJ1-2, with D tentatively TRBD1 (5 bases). The CDR3 consists of 13 residues. The ends were cut back, 6 bases at V and 2 bases at J, with 10 bases in the middle. Germline V CDR1 and CDR2: LNHDA, SQIVND (reference sequence). The CDR3 sequence is CASRTGQNYGYTF. Here the CDR3 DNA reads TGTGCCAGTAGAACCGGACAAAACTATGGCTACACCTTC.

The chain uses TRBV28 and TRBJ1-5, with D possibly TRBD1 on 5 matching bases. Germline values: CDR1 MDHEN, CDR2 SYDVKM. The V and J ends lost 5 bases and 4 bases respectively, with 15 bases between them. The CDR3 covers 15 residues. CDR3 loop: CASSQQWGENQPQHF. In DNA, the CDR3 is TGTGCCAGCAGTCAACAATGGGGGGAGAATCAGCCCCAGCATTTT.

The chain recombines TRBV30 with TRBJ2-7, with D possibly being TRBD2 (6 bases). The V end lost 1 base, the J end lost 3 bases, and 13 bases lay between the germline ends. Germline V gene lookup returns CDR1 GTSNPN and CDR2 SVGIG (reference sequence). This CDR3 is 14 amino acids long. The CDR3 DNA reads as TGTGCCTGGAGTGGCCGGGACTTCAGCTACGAGCAGTACTTC. It is translated as CAWSGRDFSYEQYF.

This chain uses TRBV2 with TRBJ2-3, with TRBD2 matching over 10 bases. There are 16 residues in the CDR3. Germline loops: CDR1 SNHLY, CDR2 FYNNEI. V trimming: 7 bases; J trimming: 3 bases; junction bases outside the gene matches: 10. The CDR3 DNA follows: TGTGCCAGCAAGGACGCTCTAGCGGGAGAGACAGATACGCAGTATTTT. This encodes CASKDALAGETDTQYF.

The chain carries TRBV30 and TRBJ1-2; D is unclear. CDR1 GTSNPN and CDR2 SVGIG come from the germline V gene (reference sequence). The germline V and J ends were trimmed by 4 bases and 0 bases, with 12 bases remaining between them. This CDR3 is built from 14 residues. The CDR3 loop is CAWTLYGANYGYTF. CDR3 bases: TGTGCCTGGACCCTATACGGAGCTAACTATGGCTACACCTTC.

The chain recombines TRBV6-5 with TRBJ2-7, with D possibly TRBD1 on 6 matching bases. V was clipped by 6 bases and J by 2 bases, with 17 bases between them. This CDR3 is 15 amino acids long. Looked up from germline, CDR1 is MNHEY and CDR2 is SVGAGI. The CDR3 loop reads CASRLQGRATYEQYF. CDR3 DNA: TGTGCCAGCAGGCTACAGGGAAGGGCTACCTACGAGCAGTACTTC.

V and J are TRBV6-5 and TRBJ2-7; D may be TRBD1 (6 bases). Trimming stripped 1 base from V and 5 bases from J, with 12 bases between. The CDR3 is 14 amino acids. The V gene's germline CDR1 is MNHEY and CDR2 SVGAGI. The CDR3 region has the DNA TGTGCCAGCAGTTACTTCCAGGGGTTCCACGAGCAGTACTTC. This translates into CASSYFQGFHEQYF.

The chain uses TRBV29-1 and TRBJ1-3; a possible D gene is TRBD1 (5 bases). Germline CDR1 reads SQVTM; CDR2 reads ANQGSEA. CDR3 length: 14 residues. Trimming shortened V by 5 bases and J by 8 bases, and 19 bases separated the two germline ends. The CDR3 region has the DNA TGCAGCGTTTCAGGAGCCCAGGGCTGGGACACCATATATTTT. Its protein product is CSVSGAQGWDTIYF.

V gene TRBV2 combines with J gene TRBJ1-1, with D unresolved. There are 13 residues in the CDR3. V lost 7 bases, J lost 4 bases, and 13 bases lay in between. Germline CDR1 SNHLY, CDR2 FYNNEI. The CDR3 region is CASNRGPGTEAFF. The CDR3 DNA sequence: TGTGCCAGCAACCGCGGCCCGGGCACTGAAGCTTTCTTT.

The chain uses TRBV2 and TRBJ2-7; 7 positions match TRBD2. There are 16 residues in the CDR3. Germline CDR1 SNHLY, CDR2 FYNNEI. V gave up 8 bases and J gave up 6 bases; unmatched junction bases: 19. The CDR3 DNA sequence: TGTGCCAGCGGCGAGCCTAGCGGAACGCTCTCCCCCGAGCAGTACTTC. Translated: CASGEPSGTLSPEQYF.